Shown below are 5 T cell receptor beta chains from a single sample sequenced in a study of blood T cell repertoires in COVID-19. TCRdb's table, derived via immunoSEQ multiplex PCR, lists solely in-frame clones and lacks some. The top ten hold roughly 1.9% of the sample, which has over 350,000 clones, 70% to 90% seen once. Sequenced sample: PBMCs or T cells enriched from blood (not recorded which). The receptor source for this set is a woman under 30 with acute COVID-19.

The chain uses TRBV3-1 (or the pseudogene TRBV3-2) and TRBJ1-2, with 9 bases aligning to TRBD1. The V gene's germline CDR1 is LGHDT and CDR2 YNNKEL (reference sequence). V gave up 4 bases and J gave up 8 bases; unmatched junction bases: 8. The CDR3 contains 14 residues. Here the CDR3 reads CASSLGQGPGGYTF. CDR3 nucleotides: TGTGCCAGCAGCCTAGGACAGGGGCCGGGAGGCTACACCTTC.

V gene TRBV5-1 combines with J gene TRBJ2-5; D is perhaps TRBD2 (6 bases). Germline-derived CDR1 and CDR2 are SGHRS and YFSETQ. Trimming pared 4 bases from V and 5 bases from J, leaving 21 bases between. The CDR3 has 16 residues. CDR3 residues: CASSDLSLGGTETQYF. For the CDR3, the DNA is TGCGCCAGCAGCGACCTTTCCTTGGGGGGTACGGAGACCCAGTACTTC.

V usage is TRBV7-2 and J usage is TRBJ2-1; D is possibly TRBD2 (5 bases). The CDR3 extends over 12 amino acids. Trimming removed 5 bases at V and 9 bases at J, with 11 bases between. Germline CDR1 and CDR2: SGHTA and FQGNSA. The CDR3 loop reads CASSLNEGEQFF. DNA for the CDR3: TGTGCCAGCAGCCTTAATGAGGGTGAGCAGTTCTTC.

The genes are TRBV10-3 and TRBJ1-5, with 10 bases identical to TRBD1. The germline CDR1 and CDR2 sequences are ENHRY and SYGVKD. The junction had 3 bases not matched to a gene; V was cut back by 4 bases and J by 0 bases. This CDR3 region has 16 residues. The CDR3 nucleotides read TGTGCCATCAGTGCTGGGACAGGGGATAGCAATCAGCCCCAGCATTTT. Protein sequence: CAISAGTGDSNQPQHF.

Concerning this clone: This sample also contains other DNA sequences that code for the same CDR3. V gene TRBV28 combines with J gene TRBJ1-5; D not certain. V was cut by 5 bases and J by 4 bases, with 3 bases left in between. The CDR3 extends over 11 amino acids. Germline V gene lookup returns CDR1 MDHEN and CDR2 SYDVKM. CDR3 sequence reads: CASSINQPQHF. CDR3 sequence (DNA): TGTGCCAGCAGTATAAATCAGCCCCAGCATTTT.